These T cell receptor beta chains were read from a single sample in a study of T cell responses to AZD1222 COVID-19 vaccine. Sequenced by immunoSEQ multiplex PCR; TCRdb stores in-frame clones only, minus some. The sample includes under 250,000 clones, roughly 91% of them seen just once. This sample comprised peripheral blood, obtained on day 0 of MenACWY control vaccination. These receptors were obtained from an adult in good health. The CDR3 runs from the conserved cysteine through the conserved F or W. The order of the fields is D gene, V gene, J gene, CDR3 protein. D genes are given only for firm matches.

D: .; V: TRBV28; J: TRBJ1-2; CDR3: CASSLLGYGYTF
D: .; V: TRBV6-5; J: TRBJ2-7; CDR3: CASSRRERDEQYF
D: .; V: TRBV11-2; J: TRBJ1-6; CDR3: CASSLGTSNSPLHF
D: .; V: TRBV2; J: TRBJ1-3; CDR3: CASSEGYSGNTIYF
D: .; V: TRBV3-1/TRBV3-2; J: TRBJ2-2; CDR3: CASSPRSTGELFF
D: TRBD1; V: TRBV30; J: TRBJ1-2; CDR3: CAWQRTGSPRSGGYTF
D: .; V: TRBV6-2/TRBV6-3; J: TRBJ1-1; CDR3: CASSYEAGSSDTEAFF
D: TRBD2; V: TRBV6-5; J: TRBJ2-1; CDR3: CASRPGGGADEQFF
D: TRBD1; V: TRBV28; J: TRBJ2-1; CDR3: CASSSIRGRNEQFF
D: TRBD1; V: TRBV7-2; J: TRBJ1-2; CDR3: CASSPTGIGYTF
D: .; V: TRBV15; J: TRBJ2-3; CDR3: CATSRTEDSHTQYF
D: .; V: TRBV4-2; J: TRBJ2-7; CDR3: CASSQTTGYEQYF
D: .; V: TRBV4-3; J: TRBJ1-2; CDR3: CASSQDGRGTGYTF
D: .; V: TRBV7-2; J: TRBJ2-7; CDR3: CASSLAGEVSYEQYF
D: TRBD1; V: TRBV3-1/TRBV3-2; J: TRBJ2-7; CDR3: CASSRIGTGIGEQYF